This TCR beta chain stems from a study of monozygotic twins with inflammatory bowel disease. General observations from the study: Especially with disease activity, IBD patients shared fewer clonotypes with others than healthy twins did. Compared with healthy co-twins, IBD patients showed reduced TCRbeta repertoire diversity by inverse Simpson.

Whole blood served as the source of total RNA, and no T cell sorting took place. Of note for this clonotype: The antigen is unknown.

Via template switching, UMIs carrying a 6-nucleotide sample barcode were introduced. TCRdb reanalyzed the 5' RACE reads, giving one entry per CDR3 protein sequence and no DNA. The table for this sample gives about 160,000 distinct CDR3 sequences. Germline loops: CDR1 SGHAT, CDR2 FQNNGV. The CDR3 runs to 14 residues. The sequence was obtained from a human donor with ulcerative colitis or Crohn's disease, or a healthy co-twin of an affected twin (not recorded which). Sequencing was performed on blood. The chain carries TRBV11-2 and TRBJ2-7; TCRdb calls TRBD1, which cannot be checked without DNA. CDR3 in amino acids: CASSTTGGYHEQYF.